This TCR beta chain was documented in a study of PD-1 blockade in classical Hodgkin lymphoma. The CDR3 length is 13 residues. Germline values: CDR1 MNHEY, CDR2 SMNVEV (reference sequence). V was pared by 6 bases and J by 4 bases, with 12 bases between. Exposure to brentuximab vedotin varied, and each patient had relapsed following autologous stem cell transplantation. Produced via immunoSEQ multiplex PCR; TCRdb's table is partial and in-frame only. The table records 25,000 to 35,000 clones, roughly 85% of them present only once. V usage is TRBV27 and J usage is TRBJ1-2, with a tentative D call TRBD1 (6 bases). This specimen was peripheral blood mononuclear cells (PBMCs), taken before the second cycle of nivolumab. This sequence originates from a human donor with classical Hodgkin lymphoma. The CDR3 DNA reads as TGTGCCAGCAGAGGAGGACAGTCCTATGGCTACACCTTC. The encoded protein is CASRGGQSYGYTF.